This TCR beta chain emerged from a study of cytomegalovirus exposure and HLA in healthy donors. Study as a whole: A prior analysis found fewer than 120 million unique TCR beta sequences from 170 million or so T cells. Study results and limitations: Most sequenced TCRs were rare (though some public TCRs occurred in many donors). Prior analysis indicated that the majority of TCR beta V segments exhibited productivity approximately 87% or approximately 30% of the time.

PCR was performed using 60 Vbeta and 13 Jbeta primers. Sequencing was performed with immunoSEQ multiplex PCR; in TCRdb, only in-frame clones are kept and a portion is missing. Its table records some 130,000 clones. The CDR3 is made up of 14 amino acids. Germline-derived CDR1 and CDR2 are SGHNT and YYREEE (reference sequence). Trimming took 3 bases from V and 7 from J; bases not matched to a gene: 6. A word on this clone: Its antigen is unknown.

The receptor's source is a middle-aged woman in good health and CMV-seropositive. This chain links TRBV5-4 with TRBJ1-1; TRBD1 matches 10 bases. The sequencing input was PBMCs. CDR3 sequence reads: CASSYGTGDHEAFF. The CDR3 nucleotides read TGTGCCAGCAGCTACGGGACAGGGGATCATGAAGCTTTCTTT. Based on the CDR3 plus reference TRBV5-4 and TRBJ1-1, the full variable domain is ETGVTQSPTHLIKTRGQQVTLRCSSQSGHNTVSWYQQALGQGPQFIFQYYREEENGRGNFPPRFSGLQFPNYSSELNVNALELDDSALYLCASSYGTGDHEAFFGQGTRLTVV.